Reported below is one T cell receptor (beta chain). As yet, its antigen is unknown. This may come from a read error, since a much larger clone is one base off. This record comes from a study of CD8+CD57+ T cells in acquired aplastic anemia. Study-wide points: Patients and controls turned out to have 25 to 30 CD8+ CDR3 sequences in common.

The CDR3 loop spans 12 amino acids. The V end lost 4 bases, the J end lost 4 bases, and 11 bases lay between the germline ends. The germline CDR1 and CDR2 sequences are DFQATT and SNEGSKA (reference sequence). Sequencing involved patients with CD8+CD57+ cell expansion previously shown by flow cytometry. Each patient had severe acquired aplastic anemia. Both TCR beta VDJ combination and CDR3 sequence profiling were carried out. Genomic DNA was the template for this profiling. TCRdb passed the reads through MiXCR, listing each CDR3 protein once. This table has hundreds of thousands of distinct CDR3 sequences, roughly 34% appearing once.

This TCR was sampled from a human donor with aplastic anemia. Sequencing used sorted CD4+, CD8+, or CD8+CD57+ T cells (not recorded which) from PBMCs. The chain employs TRBV20-1 and TRBJ2-7; TRBD1 might be the D (5 bases). The CDR3 loop is CSATVRVYEQYF. For the CDR3, the DNA is TGCAGTGCTACGGTCAGGGTTTACGAGCAGTACTTC.